This TCR beta chain was profiled in a study of T cell responses to AZD1222 COVID-19 vaccine. Comments on this clone: Its antigen is unidentified.

Overall study findings and caveats: Clonal diversity may have been underestimated, and the donors were mostly white British, with more females than males. Unmutated variant regions reportedly attract nearly half of all spike-specific TCRs. After two AZD1222 doses, spike-specific TCR breadth and depth rose versus day 0.

The CDR3 runs 14 residues. V lost 6 bases to trimming and J lost 5 bases, with 16 bases between them. The germline V gene has CDR1 MNHEY and CDR2 SVGAGI. The data were produced by immunoSEQ multiplex PCR, yet TCRdb's version contains in-frame clones alone and is incomplete. The repertoire consists of 150,000 or so clones, with more than 90% occurring once and the leading ten covering approximately 2.5%. The receptor's source is an adult in good health. The chain uses TRBV6-5 and TRBJ1-2; no clear D. The material sequenced was peripheral blood, taken on day 0 of AZD1222 vaccination. The CDR3 loop reads CASSRTDTLYGYTF. CDR3 bases: TGTGCCAGCAGCCGTACGGATACCCTGTATGGCTACACCTTC.